Below, 29 T cell receptor beta chains from the same sample are listed, as sequenced in a study of cytomegalovirus exposure and HLA in healthy donors. Clones were sequenced by immunoSEQ multiplex PCR, and TCRdb holds only the in-frame ones, with some missing. The table includes 52,000 or so clones, 75% to 90% detected once. Sequencing was performed on PBMCs. These receptors originate from a woman aged 18 to 35 in good health and CMV-seronegative.

This clone was observed once. This chain joins TRBV19 and TRBJ2-5, with 12 bases aligning to TRBD2. Trimming took 4 bases from V and 4 from J; bases not matched to a gene: 7. The CDR3 sequence is 16 residues long. Germline V gene data show CDR1 as LNHDA and CDR2 as SQIVND (reference sequence). CDR3 amino acids: CASSSLTSGSGETQYF. The CDR3 DNA reads TGTGCCAGTAGTAGCCTGACTAGCGGGAGCGGAGAGACCCAGTACTTC.

Points on this clone: The junction shows a germline mismatch at one end, possibly a read error. Other nucleotide sequences from this sample produce the same CDR3. The chain carries TRBV28 and TRBJ1-4, with TRBD1 matching 9 bases. The length of the CDR3 is 14 residues. Germline V gene sequence: CDR1 MDHEN, CDR2 SYDVKM. DNA for the CDR3: TGTGCCAGTAGTTCTGGACAGGGGTACGAAAAACTGTTTTTT. Its protein is CASSSGQGYEKLFF.

The genes are TRBV11-2 and TRBJ2-3, with 11 bases that match TRBD1. Germline V gene data show CDR1 as SGHAT and CDR2 as FQNNGV. This CDR3 is 15 amino acids long. After removal of 5 bases from V and 3 bases from J, the junction contained 4 bases not matched to a gene. The CDR3 nucleotides are TGTGCCAGCAGCCCGGGGACAGGGGGGACAGATACGCAGTATTTT. Amino acid sequence: CASSPGTGGTDTQYF.

This clone appeared a single time. V gene TRBV6-5 combines with J gene TRBJ2-7; 8 bases fit TRBD2. CDR1 and CDR2 from the germline V gene are MNHEY and SVGAGI. V was pared by 10 bases and J by 5 bases, with 10 bases of the junction left unmatched. CDR3 size: 13 residues. For the CDR3, the DNA is TGTGCCACCCGGGGGGGGTTTGTCGACGAGCAGTACTTC. Translation: CATRGGFVDEQYF.

The rearrangement uses TRBV7-9 and TRBJ2-5, with D tentatively TRBD2 (6 bases). Looked up from germline, CDR1 is SEHNR and CDR2 is FQNEAQ (reference sequence). The CDR3 has 15 amino acids. Deletions cut 5 bases from V and 3 bases from J, with 16 bases between. Here the CDR3 DNA reads TGTGCCAGCAGCCCAAAGGAGGGACGAGAAGAGACCCAGTACTTC. It codes for CASSPKEGREETQYF.

The chain couples TRBV15 to TRBJ2-3; 8 bases fit TRBD1. Germline CDR1 reads LNHNV; CDR2 reads YYDKDF (reference sequence). V trimming: 3 bases; J trimming: 3 bases; junction bases outside the gene matches: 2. This CDR3 is 14 amino acids long. The CDR3 DNA follows: TGTGCCACCAGCAGGGGACAGGAGACAGATACGCAGTATTTT. Translating it yields CATSRGQETDTQYF.

The chain joins TRBV4-1 to TRBJ2-1, with 15 bases matching TRBD2. There are 17 residues in the CDR3. V was clipped by 3 bases and J by 6 bases; unmatched bases: 6. Germline V lookup: CDR1 MGHRA, CDR2 YSYEKL. The CDR3 protein is CASSQPGLAGGGNEQFF. The CDR3 nucleotides read TGCGCCAGCAGCCAGCCAGGACTAGCGGGAGGGGGCAATGAGCAGTTCTTC.

The chain is built from TRBV5-5 and TRBJ2-3, with TRBD1 matching 8 bases. CDR3 size: 14 residues. The ends lost 4 bases at V and 4 bases at J; junction bases unmatched: 5. CDR1 and CDR2 (germline): SGHKS, YYEKEE (reference sequence). CDR3 in amino acids: CASSMGQAPDTQYF. CDR3 bases: TGTGCCAGCAGCATGGGACAGGCCCCAGATACGCAGTATTTT.

This sequence joins TRBV6-5 and TRBJ2-3; 9 bases match TRBD1. CDR3 length equals 16 residues. Per the germline V gene, CDR1 is MNHEY and CDR2 is SVGAGI. Losses at the gene ends were 4 bases for V and 2 bases for J; bases not matched to a gene: 7. The CDR3 coding sequence is TGTGCCAGCAGTTTATCGACAGGGGGACCCACAGATACGCAGTATTTT. Protein: CASSLSTGGPTDTQYF.

The chain combines TRBV27 with TRBJ2-7, with TRBD2 matching over 9 bases. Per germline, CDR1 MNHEY and CDR2 SMNVEV (reference sequence). The V gene end was trimmed by 6 bases and the J gene end by 5 bases; junction bases not matched to a gene: 17. The CDR3 spans 17 residues. CDR3 sequence: CASRGGRAASTFNEQYF. CDR3 nucleotide sequence: TGTGCCAGCAGAGGCGGGAGGGCTGCCTCCACCTTTAACGAGCAGTACTTC.

Comments on this clone: Other DNA sequences of this sample code for an identical CDR3. V is TRBV18 and J is TRBJ2-5; 10 bases align to TRBD2. The V gene end was trimmed by 6 bases and the J gene end by 1 base; junction bases not matched to a gene: 2. This CDR3 spans 14 amino acids. Germline values: CDR1 KGHSH, CDR2 LQKENI. CDR3 DNA sequence: TGTGCCAGCTCCAGGACTAGCGGCCAAGAGACCCAGTACTTC. Protein: CASSRTSGQETQYF.

V gene TRBV19 combines with J gene TRBJ2-3, with TRBD1 matching 9 bases. CDR1 and CDR2 (germline): LNHDA, SQIVND (reference sequence). The J segment lost 5 bases and the V segment lost 5 bases, leaving 14 bases of the junction unmatched. This CDR3 is built from 17 residues. CDR3 nucleotide sequence: TGTGCCAGTAGTCCGATCCTGGGACAGGGTTTTGTAGATACGCAGTATTTT. Its translation is CASSPILGQGFVDTQYF.

The CDR3 loop is CATHRSSYNEQFF. The CDR3 region has the DNA TGTGCCACCCACCGGAGCTCCTACAATGAGCAGTTCTTC. The chain employs TRBV19 and TRBJ2-1; no definite D call. This CDR3 has 13 residues. Germline CDR1 is LNHDA and CDR2 is SQIVND (reference sequence). Trimming took off 10 bases at V and 0 bases at J, with 10 bases between the two ends.

On this clone: The junction departs from the called germline gene at one end, perhaps through a read error. The rearrangement links TRBV4-1 to TRBJ2-1, with TRBD2 identical over 7 bases. Germline lookup yields CDR1 MGHRA and CDR2 YSYEKL. The CDR3 is 15 amino acids. The CDR3 loop reads CATSSWGGRRHEQFF. The CDR3 coding sequence is TGCGCCACCAGCTCCTGGGGGGGACGGAGGCATGAGCAGTTCTTC.

V gene TRBV18 combines with J gene TRBJ2-5, with a possible D match to TRBD1 (6 bases). In germline, CDR1 is KGHSH, CDR2 LQKENI. Trimming cost V 0 bases and J 4 bases, with 12 bases left between them. CDR3 length: 15 residues. As DNA, the CDR3 is TGTGCCAGCTCACCACCGGCAGGGGTAGGAGAGACCCAGTACTTC. The encoded protein is CASSPPAGVGETQYF.

The chain recombines TRBV9 with TRBJ2-5, with 11 bases lining up with TRBD1. The V gene end was trimmed by 2 bases and the J gene end by 5 bases; junction bases not matched to a gene: 5. The CDR3 is made up of 15 amino acids. Germline CDR1 and CDR2: SGDLS and YYNGEE. The CDR3 loop is CASSVGTGGGETQYF. CDR3 nucleotides: TGTGCCAGCAGCGTCGGGACAGGGGGAGGGGAGACCCAGTACTTC.

The CDR3 here is CASSRKGLLAEGNTDTQYF. CDR3 sequence (DNA): TGTGCCAGCAGTCGTAAGGGCTTACTAGCGGAGGGGAACACAGATACGCAGTATTTT. The V gene is TRBV7-2, the J gene TRBJ2-3, with TRBD2 matching over 8 bases. CDR1 is SGHTA and CDR2 is FQGNSA in the germline V gene. Trimming at V came to 6 bases and at J to 2 bases, leaving 19 bases not matched to a gene. CDR3 length: 19 residues.

The chain links TRBV7-2 to TRBJ2-7; unclear D gene. Trimming took 1 base from V and 3 from J, leaving 7 bases between them. Germline V gives CDR1 SGHTA, CDR2 FQGNSA. CDR3 length: 13 amino acids. In DNA, the CDR3 is TGTGCCAGCAGCTTAGAGAGACTCTACGAGCAGTACTTC. It translates to CASSLERLYEQYF.

V and J are TRBV6-1 and TRBJ2-5; 12 nucleotides match TRBD2. The CDR3 length is 17 residues. The junction had 9 bases not matched to a gene; V was cut back by 2 bases and J by 5 bases. Germline V gives CDR1 MNHNS, CDR2 SASEGT. This CDR3 reads CASSEYLAGGLGETQYF. The CDR3 bases are TGTGCCAGCAGTGAATATCTAGCGGGGGGGCTAGGGGAGACCCAGTACTTC.

The chain recombines TRBV5-1 with TRBJ2-7; no definite D call. Trimming stripped 4 bases from V and 0 bases from J, with 11 bases between. The CDR3 totals 14 residues. Per the germline V gene, CDR1 is SGHRS and CDR2 is YFSETQ. The CDR3 coding sequence is TGCGCCAGCAGCGTCGAGAAGAGCTCCTACGAGCAGTACTTC. Its protein product is CASSVEKSSYEQYF. Full variable domain (remainder filled in from reference TRBV5-1 and TRBJ2-7): KAGVTQTPRYLIKTRGQQVTLSCSPISGHRSVSWYQQTPGQGLQFLFEYFSETQRNKGNFPGRFSGRQFSNSRSEMNVSTLELGDSALYLCASSVEKSSYEQYFGPGTRLTVT.

The chain carries TRBV10-3 and TRBJ2-2; TRBD1 might be the D (6 bases). Trimming removed 10 bases at V and 6 bases at J, with 27 bases between. This CDR3 spans 17 amino acids. CDR1 is ENHRY and CDR2 is SYGVKD in the germline V gene. The CDR3 loop reads CATQGPSPQGIAGELFF. The CDR3 DNA reads as TGTGCCACCCAGGGTCCTAGCCCCCAGGGGATAGCCGGGGAGCTGTTTTTT.

The rearrangement joins TRBV7-8 to TRBJ2-3, with D tentatively TRBD1 (6 bases). CDR1 is SGHVS, CDR2 FQNEAQ, per germline. V was shortened by 3 bases and J by 0 bases, with 10 bases between the two germline ends. The CDR3 has 15 residues. DNA of the CDR3: TGTGCCAGCAGCTTCACCGGACAGAGCACAGATACGCAGTATTTT. Encoded protein: CASSFTGQSTDTQYF.

The V and J genes are TRBV28 and TRBJ2-7; no firm D call. Germline V CDR1 and CDR2: MDHEN, SYDVKM. CDR3 length: 14 residues. V gave up 2 bases and J gave up 0 bases, with 8 bases separating them. In nucleotides, the CDR3 is TGTGCCAGCAGTTTAGTCGCGGTCTCCTACGAGCAGTACTTC. This codes for CASSLVAVSYEQYF.

The rearrangement joins TRBV2 to TRBJ2-3, with 8 nucleotides matching TRBD2. The CDR3 runs 15 residues. After removal of 6 bases from V and 4 bases from J, the junction contained 9 bases not matched to a gene. Germline CDR1 and CDR2: SNHLY and FYNNEI. Here the CDR3 reads CASSGAGVPADTQYF. CDR3 bases: TGTGCCAGCAGCGGAGCGGGAGTTCCTGCAGATACGCAGTATTTT.

The V gene is TRBV28, the J gene TRBJ2-7, with 8 nucleotides matching TRBD2. Germline V gene data show CDR1 as MDHEN and CDR2 as SYDVKM. This CDR3 is built from 12 residues. CDR3 sequence reads: CASSSPGSGRQV. CDR3 nucleotide sequence: TGTGCCAGCAGCTCCCCGGGGAGCGGGAGACAGGTC.

This clone was detected once. This rearrangement joins TRBV9 to TRBJ1-1, with D perhaps TRBD1 (6 bases). The CDR3 has 13 residues. Per the germline V gene, CDR1 is SGDLS and CDR2 is YYNGEE. Trimming removed 7 bases from V and 4 bases from J, with 14 bases in between. The CDR3 region is CASAPGRGTEAFF. The CDR3 region has the DNA TGTGCCAGCGCCCCGGGCAGGGGCACTGAAGCTTTCTTT.

This chain joins TRBV4-3 and TRBJ2-1; the D gene is possibly TRBD1 (6 bases). The germline gives CDR1 LGHNA, CDR2 YSLEER. The CDR3 covers 16 residues. The V and J ends lost 1 base and 3 bases respectively, with 13 bases between them. CDR3 sequence reads: CASSQGGRADYNEQFF. The DNA for the CDR3 is TGCGCCAGCAGCCAAGGGGGGCGGGCTGACTACAATGAGCAGTTCTTC.

This sequence joins TRBV6-6 and TRBJ1-5; unclear D gene. The CDR3 has 11 amino acids. Trimming removed 11 bases from V and 3 bases from J, with 8 bases in between. The germline V gene has CDR1 MNHNY and CDR2 SVGAGI (reference sequence). CDR3 coding DNA: TGTGCCGGTGGCCTCAATCAGCCCCAGCATTTT. It translates to CAGGLNQPQHF.

The V call is TRBV4-1, the J call TRBJ1-4; D is perhaps TRBD1 (5 bases). In germline, CDR1 is MGHRA, CDR2 YSYEKL. CDR3 length: 14 residues. V lost 3 bases, J lost 4 bases, and 9 bases lay in between. The CDR3 spells CASSQTALNEKLFF. DNA of the CDR3: TGCGCCAGCAGCCAGACAGCGCTTAATGAAAAACTGTTTTTT.